This entry lists 19 T cell receptor beta chains sequenced from one sample in a study of CD8+CD57+ T cells in acquired aplastic anemia (dated by TCRdb to 2016 to 2019). Sequencing relied on an Illumina HiSeq 2000. Profiling of TCR beta VDJ combinations and CDR3 sequences used genomic DNA as the template. Using fastp at Q25 and MiXCR, TCRdb reprocessed the public reads and kept productive beta chains. Merged by CDR3 protein, the rows form single entries marked with the most common genes and DNA. The sample profile shows 150,000 to 170,000 distinct CDR3 sequences; approximately 52% of them were found once. The top ten clonotypes cover around 12% of the sample. The patients picked for sequencing were ones in whom flow cytometry had shown an expansion of CD8+CD57+ cells. Material: sorted CD4+, CD8+, or CD8+CD57+ T cells (not recorded which) from PBMCs. The receptors originated from a human donor with aplastic anemia.

A note on this clonotype: A much larger clone differs from this one at a single base, so this may be a read error. The V and J genes are TRBV5-4 and TRBJ1-4; D possibly corresponds to TRBD1 (5 bases). CDR3 size: 15 residues. Germline CDR1 reads SGHNT; CDR2 reads YYREEE (reference sequence). This CDR3 reads CASSGGDDSTLKLSF. CDR3 in DNA: TGTGCCAGCAGCGGTGGGGACGATAGCACCCTAAAACTGTCTTTT.

The V gene is TRBV24-1, the J gene TRBJ2-1; 7 bases match TRBD1. Losses at the gene ends were 7 bases for V and 12 bases for J; bases not matched to a gene: 5. The CDR3 contains 11 residues. The germline V gene encodes CDR1 KGHDR and CDR2 SFDVKD. CDR3 sequence: CATSLQGWQFF. The CDR3 DNA reads TGTGCCACCAGCTTACAGGGGTGGCAGTTCTTC.

The genes are TRBV7-2 and TRBJ1-1; tentatively, D is TRBD1 (6 bases). This CDR3 is 13 amino acids long. V was shortened by 5 bases and J by 6 bases, with 13 bases between the two germline ends. Germline CDR1 SGHTA, CDR2 FQGNSA. The DNA of the CDR3 is TGTGCCAGCAGCCCTGGCTCAGGGGCTGAAGCTTTCTTT. As protein: CASSPGSGAEAFF.

This clonotype has at least ten counts. The rearrangement uses TRBV14 and TRBJ2-5; 7 nucleotides match TRBD2. CDR1 is SGHDN and CDR2 is FVKESK in the germline V gene. The CDR3 is made up of 16 amino acids. Trimming cost V 0 bases and J 4 bases; bases outside gene matches: 8. The CDR3 bases are TGTGCCAGCAGCCAAGATATCCGGGGGGTTGGAGAGACCCAGTACTTC. Translation: CASSQDIRGVGETQYF.

This chain connects TRBV20-1 to TRBJ2-7, with 9 nucleotides matching TRBD1. The V and J ends lost 3 bases and 7 bases, in that order; junction bases with no gene match: 1. This CDR3 region has 11 residues. Per germline, CDR1 DFQATT and CDR2 SNEGSKA (reference sequence). CDR3 protein: CSARGQGEQYF. CDR3 nucleotides: TGCAGTGCTAGGGGACAGGGAGAGCAGTACTTC.

The chain recombines TRBV7-2 with TRBJ1-1; 7 bases align to TRBD1. CDR1 SGHTA and CDR2 FQGNSA come from the germline V gene. Trimming cost V 4 bases and J 3 bases; bases outside gene matches: 8. This CDR3 spans 15 amino acids. The CDR3 nucleotides read TGTGCCAGCAGCTCCACAAGGGGGCGGGACACTGAAGCTTTCTTT. This gives the protein CASSSTRGRDTEAFF.

Details on this clonotype: Relative to the germline gene, one junction end is altered; a read error may explain this. The chain combines TRBV7-6 with TRBJ1-1; tentative D call: TRBD1 (6 bases). CDR3 length: 16 amino acids. Germline V CDR1 and CDR2: SGHVS, FNYEAQ. CDR3 sequence reads: CASSLGTDRRYTEAFF. In nucleotides, the CDR3 is TGTGCCAGCAGTTTAGGTACGGACAGACGATACACTGAAGCTTTCTTT.

The chain uses TRBV25-1 and TRBJ2-7; possible D gene TRBD1, 6 bases. The CDR3 contains 12 residues. The germline V gene encodes CDR1 MGHDK and CDR2 SYGVNS. Between the trimmed V and J ends, which lost 7 bases and 4 bases, there was a span of 11 bases. In nucleotides, the CDR3 is TGTGCCAGCACCCGACAGGATTACGAGCAGTACTTC. Protein product: CASTRQDYEQYF.

The genes are TRBV4-1 and TRBJ2-1; 15 bases line up with TRBD2. The CDR3 totals 15 residues. CDR1 is MGHRA, CDR2 YSYEKL, per germline. Germline trimming cut 4 bases from V and 10 bases from J; bases unmatched to any gene: 5. CDR3: CASSLTGTSGGEQFF. The CDR3 bases are TGCGCCAGCAGCCTCACAGGGACTAGCGGGGGGGAGCAGTTCTTC.

With regard to this clonotype: A much larger clone differs from this one at a single base, so this may be a read error. The J gene is TRBJ1-2, the V gene TRBV19; TRBD1 is a possible D gene (6 bases). CDR1 is LNHDA, CDR2 SQIVND, per germline (reference sequence). This CDR3 spans 14 amino acids. The V gene lost 11 bases and the J gene lost 3 bases, with 19 bases spanning the gap. The DNA for the CDR3 is TGTGCCGGTCGCGGATCTTGGACAGACTATGGCTACACCTTC. It is translated as CAGRGSWTDYGYTF.

V gene TRBV7-9 combines with J gene TRBJ1-1; D perhaps matches TRBD1 (6 bases). Germline values: CDR1 SEHNR, CDR2 FQNEAQ (reference sequence). The CDR3 is made up of 13 amino acids. The V end was cut by 5 bases, the J end by 8 bases, with 15 bases between. The CDR3 spells CASSQPTTGEAFF. CDR3 nucleotide sequence: TGTGCCAGCAGCCAACCCACGACAGGCGAAGCTTTCTTT.

This clonotype has at least ten counts. The V gene is TRBV7-6, the J gene TRBJ2-1; D uncertain. The V end was cut by 5 bases, the J end by 3 bases, with 11 bases between. The CDR3 is 14 residues long. Germline lookup yields CDR1 SGHVS and CDR2 FNYEAQ. The CDR3 DNA reads TGTGCCAGCAGCCCTCAGGCAGACTACAATGAGCAGTTCTTC. It yields the protein CASSPQADYNEQFF.

V is TRBV29-1 and J is TRBJ1-2, with 9 bases matching TRBD1. V lost 6 bases to trimming and J lost 7 bases; unmatched junction nucleotides: 12. CDR1 and CDR2 (germline): SQVTM, ANQGSEA. This CDR3 is 14 amino acids long. CDR3 nucleotides: TGCAGCGTCGTAACAGGGGGCTCTTTGTTTGGCTACACCTTC. It is translated as CSVVTGGSLFGYTF.

The sample holds many counts of this clonotype. DNA of the CDR3: TGTGCCAGCAGTAGCGGGGGGGCCACAGATACGCAGTATTTT. The encoded protein is CASSSGGATDTQYF. The rearrangement links TRBV6-2 or TRBV6-3 to TRBJ2-3; 10 bases map to TRBD2. CDR3 length equals 14 residues. The germline V gene has CDR1 MNHEY and CDR2 SVGEGT. V lost 5 bases, J lost 2 bases, and 1 base stayed unmatched.

The rearrangement links TRBV2 to TRBJ2-1; TRBD2 matches 10 bases. Per the germline V gene, CDR1 is SNHLY and CDR2 is FYNNEI. The V gene end was trimmed by 5 bases and the J gene end by 9 bases; junction bases not matched to a gene: 10. The CDR3 loop spans 15 amino acids. CDR3 nucleotides: TGTGCCAGCAGTAACAGCGGGGGGGCCGCGGGTGAGCAGTTCTTC. Amino acids: CASSNSGGAAGEQFF.

The chain uses TRBV19 and TRBJ1-2; maybe TRBD1 (5 bases). This CDR3 is 14 amino acids long. Germline V CDR1 and CDR2: LNHDA, SQIVND (reference sequence). Trimming shortened V by 3 bases and J by 7 bases, and 15 bases separated the two germline ends. CDR3 in amino acids: CASSIQTVGRGYTF. CDR3 DNA: TGTGCCAGTAGTATTCAGACAGTTGGACGTGGCTACACCTTC. Using reference TRBV19 and TRBJ1-2 for the parts outside the CDR3, the full variable domain is DGGITQSPKYLFRKEGQNVTLSCEQNLNHDAMYWYRQDPGQGLRLIYYSQIVNDFQKGDIAEGYSVSREKKESFPLTVTSAQKNPTAFYLCASSIQTVGRGYTFGSGTRLTVV.

The chain couples TRBV24-1 to TRBJ2-7; 8 positions agree with TRBD1. In germline, CDR1 is KGHDR, CDR2 SFDVKD. J gave up 0 bases and V 7 bases, and 4 bases lay outside the gene matches. There are 14 residues in the CDR3. CDR3 coding DNA: TGTGCCACCAGCCCCGGGACAGGCTCCTACGAGCAGTACTTC. Its protein product is CATSPGTGSYEQYF.

This clonotype has a handful of counts. In DNA form, the CDR3 reads TGTGCCAGTACCATCGGGGGGGTCGGGACTGAAGCTTTCTTT. Protein: CASTIGGVGTEAFF. The V call is TRBV19, the J call TRBJ1-1, with D maybe TRBD1 (5 bases). The V gene's germline CDR1 is LNHDA and CDR2 SQIVND (reference sequence). V was clipped by 7 bases and J by 5 bases, with 17 bases between them. This CDR3 comprises 14 residues.

The rearrangement links TRBV19 to TRBJ2-7; 7 bases map to TRBD1. The junction had 5 bases not matched to a gene; V was cut back by 6 bases and J by 0 bases. Germline values: CDR1 LNHDA, CDR2 SQIVND (reference sequence). The CDR3 covers 14 residues. The CDR3 region is CASRPTGSSYEQYF. As DNA, the CDR3 is TGTGCCAGTAGACCGACAGGGAGCTCCTACGAGCAGTACTTC. Full variable domain (rest looked up from reference TRBV19 and TRBJ2-7): DGGITQSPKYLFRKEGQNVTLSCEQNLNHDAMYWYRQDPGQGLRLIYYSQIVNDFQKGDIAEGYSVSREKKESFPLTVTSAQKNPTAFYLCASRPTGSSYEQYFGPGTRLTVT.